The clone carrying this TCR beta chain was recorded many times. Its antigen is as yet unknown. This record belongs to a study of CD8 T cells in ankylosing spondylitis. TCRdb processed the 5' RACE reads anew with MiXCR; each CDR3 protein has one entry. Here the sample spans 10,000 to 15,000 distinct CDR3 sequences, 2.5% to 3% being singletons. Study outcomes and limitations: It appeared that ankylosing spondylitis blood was characterized by a TCR beta motif of fewer than 10 highly homologous variants.

The TCR comes from a male donor with ankylosing spondylitis or in good health (not recorded which). Sequencing used blood, either unsorted or a sorted T cell fraction (not recorded which).

This chain's CDR3 is CASSVLTGTNYGYTF. CDR3 bases: TGTGCCAGCAGCGTTCTGACAGGGACAAACTATGGCTACACCTTC. This chain links TRBV9 with TRBJ1-2, with 7 bases lining up with TRBD1. V was pared by 2 bases and J by 2 bases, with 6 bases of the junction left unmatched. The germline V gene has CDR1 SGDLS and CDR2 YYNGEE. The CDR3 spans 15 residues.